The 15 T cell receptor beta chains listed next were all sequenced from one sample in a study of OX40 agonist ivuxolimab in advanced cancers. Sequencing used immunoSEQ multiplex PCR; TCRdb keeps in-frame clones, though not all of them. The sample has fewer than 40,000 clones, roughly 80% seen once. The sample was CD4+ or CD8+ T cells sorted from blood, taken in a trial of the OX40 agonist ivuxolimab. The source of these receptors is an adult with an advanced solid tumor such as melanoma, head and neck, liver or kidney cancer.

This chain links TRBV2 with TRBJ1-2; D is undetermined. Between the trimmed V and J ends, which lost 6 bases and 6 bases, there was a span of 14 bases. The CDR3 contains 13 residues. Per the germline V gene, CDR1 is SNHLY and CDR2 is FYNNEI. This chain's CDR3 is CASRAAREDGYTF. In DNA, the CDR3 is TGTGCCAGCAGGGCGGCCAGAGAGGATGGCTACACCTTC. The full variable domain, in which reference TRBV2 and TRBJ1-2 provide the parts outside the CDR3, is EPEVTQTPSHQVTQMGQEVILRCVPISNHLYFYWYRQILGQKVEFLVSFYNNEISEKSEIFDDQFSVERPDGSNFTLKIRSTKLEDSAMYFCASRAAREDGYTFGSGTRLTVV.

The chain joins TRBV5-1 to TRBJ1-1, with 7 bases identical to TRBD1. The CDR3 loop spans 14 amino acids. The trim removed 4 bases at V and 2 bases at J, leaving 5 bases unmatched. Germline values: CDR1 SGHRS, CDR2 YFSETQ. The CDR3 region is CASSTQGINTEAFF. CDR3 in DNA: TGCGCCAGCAGCACACAGGGGATTAACACTGAAGCTTTCTTT.

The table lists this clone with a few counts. CDR3 in amino acids: CASSVRPISSSYNSPLHF. The CDR3 DNA reads TGTGCCAGCAGTGTACGCCCTATTTCAAGCTCCTATAATTCACCCCTCCACTTT. This rearrangement joins TRBV6-1 to TRBJ1-6; D is ambiguous. The germline gives CDR1 MNHNS, CDR2 SASEGT. The CDR3 is 18 amino acids. V lost 4 bases and J 0 bases, leaving 16 bases between the germline ends.

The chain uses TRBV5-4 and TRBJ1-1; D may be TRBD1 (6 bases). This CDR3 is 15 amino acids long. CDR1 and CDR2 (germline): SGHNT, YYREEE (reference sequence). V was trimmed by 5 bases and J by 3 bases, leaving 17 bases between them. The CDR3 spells CASSPGGQRYTEAFF. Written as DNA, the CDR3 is TGTGCCAGCAGTCCCGGGGGGCAGAGGTACACTGAAGCTTTCTTT.

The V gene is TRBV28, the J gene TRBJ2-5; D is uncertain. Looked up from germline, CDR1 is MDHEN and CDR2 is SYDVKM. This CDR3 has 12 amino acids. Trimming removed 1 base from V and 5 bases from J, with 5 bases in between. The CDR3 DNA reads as TGTGCCAGCAGTTTATCTGGGGAGACCCAGTACTTC. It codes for CASSLSGETQYF.

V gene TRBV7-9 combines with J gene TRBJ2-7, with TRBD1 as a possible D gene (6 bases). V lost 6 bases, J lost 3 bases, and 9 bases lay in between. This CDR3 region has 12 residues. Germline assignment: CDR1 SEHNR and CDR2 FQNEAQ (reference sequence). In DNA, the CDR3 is TGTGCCAGCAGTCGAGGGGGCTACGAGCAGTACTTC. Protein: CASSRGGYEQYF.

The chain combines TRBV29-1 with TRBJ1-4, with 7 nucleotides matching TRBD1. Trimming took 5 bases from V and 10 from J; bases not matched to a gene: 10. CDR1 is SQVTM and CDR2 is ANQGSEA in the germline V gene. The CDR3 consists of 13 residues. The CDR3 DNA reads TGCAGCGTTTGGACAGGCTATTTAGGAAAACTGTTTTTT. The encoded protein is CSVWTGYLGKLFF. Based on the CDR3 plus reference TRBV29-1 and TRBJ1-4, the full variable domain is SAVISQKPSRDICQRGTSLTIQCQVDSQVTMMFWYRQQPGQSLTLIATANQGSEATYESGFVIDKFPISRPNLTFSTLTVSNMSPEDSSIYLCSVWTGYLGKLFFGSGTQLSVL.

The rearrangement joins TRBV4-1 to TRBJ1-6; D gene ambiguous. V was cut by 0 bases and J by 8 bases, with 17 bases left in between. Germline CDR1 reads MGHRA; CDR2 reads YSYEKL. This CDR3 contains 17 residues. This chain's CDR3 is CASSQDYIDNSDSPLHF. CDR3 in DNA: TGCGCCAGCAGCCAAGATTATATCGACAATTCCGATTCACCCCTCCACTTT.

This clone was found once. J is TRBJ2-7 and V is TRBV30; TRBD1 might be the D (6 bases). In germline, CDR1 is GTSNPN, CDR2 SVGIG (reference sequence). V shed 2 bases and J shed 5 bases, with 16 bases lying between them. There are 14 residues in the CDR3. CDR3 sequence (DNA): TGTGCCTGGAGTTATGGTGGGACAAAGGACGAGCAGTACTTC. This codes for CAWSYGGTKDEQYF. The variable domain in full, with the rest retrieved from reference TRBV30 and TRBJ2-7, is SQTIHQWPATLVQPVGSPLSLECTVEGTSNPNLYWYRQAAGRGLQLLFYSVGIGQISSEVPQNLSASRPQDRQFILSSKKLLLSDSGFYLCAWSYGGTKDEQYFGPGTRLTVT.

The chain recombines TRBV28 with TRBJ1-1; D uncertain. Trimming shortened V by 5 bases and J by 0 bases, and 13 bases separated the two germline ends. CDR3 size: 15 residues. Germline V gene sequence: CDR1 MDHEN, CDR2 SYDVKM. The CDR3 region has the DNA TGTGCCAGCAGTGAATTTGGGGAAATGAACACTGAAGCTTTCTTT. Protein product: CASSEFGEMNTEAFF.

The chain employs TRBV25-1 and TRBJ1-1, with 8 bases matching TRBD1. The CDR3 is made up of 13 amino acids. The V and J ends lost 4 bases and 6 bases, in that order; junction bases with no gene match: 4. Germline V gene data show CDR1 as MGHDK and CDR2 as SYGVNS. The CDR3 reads CASSAGGLAEAFF. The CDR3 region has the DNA TGTGCCAGCAGTGCAGGGGGCTTGGCTGAAGCTTTCTTT.

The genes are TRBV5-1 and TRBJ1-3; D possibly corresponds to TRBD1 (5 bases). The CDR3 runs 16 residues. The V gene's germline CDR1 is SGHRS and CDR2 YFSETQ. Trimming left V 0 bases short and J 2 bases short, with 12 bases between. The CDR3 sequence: CASSLGGVSPGNTIYF. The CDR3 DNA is TGCGCCAGCAGCTTGGGAGGGGTCTCGCCTGGAAACACCATATATTTT.

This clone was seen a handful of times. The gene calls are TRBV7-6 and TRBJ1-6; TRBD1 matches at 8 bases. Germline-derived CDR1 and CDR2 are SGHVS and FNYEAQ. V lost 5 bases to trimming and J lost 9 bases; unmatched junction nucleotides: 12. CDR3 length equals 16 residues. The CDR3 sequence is CASSPLTGVGSSPLHF. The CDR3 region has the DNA TGTGCCAGCAGCCCCCTGACAGGGGTCGGGAGTTCACCCCTCCACTTT.

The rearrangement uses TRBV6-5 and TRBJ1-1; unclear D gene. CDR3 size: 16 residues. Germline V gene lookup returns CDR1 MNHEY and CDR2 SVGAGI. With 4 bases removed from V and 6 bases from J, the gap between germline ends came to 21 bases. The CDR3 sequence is CASSSPTRTGRSEAFF. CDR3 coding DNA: TGTGCCAGCAGTTCCCCGACCCGGACGGGTAGATCTGAAGCTTTCTTT.

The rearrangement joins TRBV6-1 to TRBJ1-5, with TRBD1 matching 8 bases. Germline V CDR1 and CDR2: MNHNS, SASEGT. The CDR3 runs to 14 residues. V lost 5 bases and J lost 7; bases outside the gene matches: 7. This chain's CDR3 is CASSIMDRDQPQHF. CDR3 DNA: TGTGCCAGCAGTATAATGGACAGGGACCAGCCCCAGCATTTT.